This T cell receptor (beta chain) appears in the sequencing data of a study of T cells after yellow fever vaccination. Findings and caveats of the study: From the bulk population, abundant clonotypes could contaminate and appear within FACS-sorted repertoires. Although most clonotypes did not, a small share appeared in both CD4 and CD8 compartments.

The CDR3 totals 14 residues. Trimming removed 2 bases from V and 5 bases from J, with 9 bases in between. Germline lookup yields CDR1 SEHNR and CDR2 FQNEAQ (reference sequence). The sample holds a few counts of this clonotype. Antigen unknown. Making TCR cDNA involved 5'RACE template switching, which added UMIs and a universal primer site. Via MiXCR, TCRdb re-called the 5' RACE reads, giving one row per CDR3 protein. The sample includes about 500,000 distinct CDR3 sequences, roughly a sixth of them seen just once. V gene TRBV7-9 combines with J gene TRBJ1-4, with D unresolved. This clonotype was sampled from a man aged 18 to 29 who received the YFV17D yellow fever vaccine. Sequenced material: PBMCs, taken 5 to 6 days after the first yellow fever vaccination. CDR3 sequence reads: CASSLRQDNEKLFF. DNA for the CDR3: TGTGCCAGCAGCTTACGGCAGGACAATGAAAAACTGTTTTTT. The full variable domain, in which reference TRBV7-9 and TRBJ1-4 provide the parts outside the CDR3, is DTGVSQNPRHKITKRGQNVTFRCDPISEHNRLYWYRQTLGQGPEFLTYFQNEAQLEKSRLLSDRFSAERPKGSFSTLEIQRTEQGDSAMYLCASSLRQDNEKLFFGSGTQLSVL.